The source of this TCR beta chain is a study of T-cell memory formation after mild COVID-19. The germline CDR1 and CDR2 sequences are MNHEY and SMNVEV (reference sequence). This CDR3 is 16 amino acids long. The trim removed 4 bases at V and 4 bases at J, leaving 10 bases unmatched. Study-level findings and limits: Contracting CD8+ clones were enriched in EMRA, CD4+ mainly in CM and EM. Clones that shrank (day 15 to 85) were balanced CD4/CD8, whereas later expanders leaned CD4+. Pre-infection memory already had some responding clones, implying cross-reactive memory joined.

Comment on this clonotype: Its matching antigen is unknown.

The TCR alpha and TCR beta cDNA libraries, bearing sample barcodes and UMIs, were generated by 5'RACE using constant-segment primers. TCRdb processed the 5' RACE reads anew with MiXCR; each CDR3 protein has one entry. The table shows 400,000 or so distinct CDR3 sequences, with under 25% occurring only once. This receptor was identified in an adult woman who had mild COVID-19 (a few samples of this study predate the infection). Cell type and time point are not known. This chain links TRBV27 with TRBJ1-1; 9 positions agree with TRBD1. The sample comprised PBMCs or a T cell subset sorted from them (not recorded which). The CDR3 region has the DNA TGTGCCAGCAGTTCAATTCCGGGACAGGGAATCACTGAAGCTTTCTTT. Amino acids: CASSSIPGQGITEAFF.